Listed below are T cell receptor beta chains from one sample, sequenced in a study of T cell responses to AZD1222 COVID-19 vaccine. TCRdb's copy holds only in-frame clones and misses some; the assay was immunoSEQ multiplex PCR. Of about 170,000 clones in the sample, roughly nine tenths were seen once. The sample consisted of peripheral blood, taken 28 days after the second AZD1222 dose. These TCRs come from an adult who received the AZD1222 COVID-19 vaccine. The CDR3 runs from the conserved cysteine through the conserved F or W. The order of the fields is D gene, J gene, V gene, clone size, CDR3 DNA, CDR3 protein. The D gene is left open where the match is weak. The listing skips clone size in some rows; elsewhere it reads once, few, many or a size class.

TRBD2,TRBJ2-2,TRBV7-2,NA,TGTGCCAGCAGCCTAGGGACTAGCGGGGGGGCCGTCGGGGAGCTGTTTTTT,CASSLGTSGGAVGELFF
NA,TRBJ1-3,TRBV10-2,few,TGCGCCAGTGCCTCCCCGTTCTCCCCGGGAACCTCTGGAAACACCATATATTTT,CASASPFSPGTSGNTIYF
NA,TRBJ1-2,TRBV6-5,NA,TGTGCCAGCACCCAAGAGGCTGGGTTCTATGGCTACACCTTC,CASTQEAGFYGYTF
TRBD1,TRBJ1-1,TRBV2,NA,TGTGCCAGCAAGGACAGGGTCCCTGAAGCTTTCTTT,CASKDRVPEAFF
NA,TRBJ2-1,TRBV9,NA,TGTGCCAGCAGCGCTCCTCCTAGCGTGGGGAATGAGCAGTTCTTC,CASSAPPSVGNEQFF
NA,TRBJ1-2,TRBV9,NA,TGTGCCAGCAGCCCCTCGCCGACAGCTGCTTATGGCTACACCTTC,CASSPSPTAAYGYTF
NA,TRBJ1-6,TRBV6-5,NA,TGTGCCACCCAGTTGGGGGAATCCTATAATTCACCCCTCCACTTT,CATQLGESYNSPLHF
NA,TRBJ1-5,TRBV3-1/TRBV3-2,NA,TGTGCCAGCAGCCAACAGGGGCCCAATCAGCCCCAGCATTTT,CASSQQGPNQPQHF
NA,TRBJ1-5,TRBV7-9,NA,TGTGCCAGCAGCTTAGAGGTGGTACCAGGTCAGCCCCAGCATTTT,CASSLEVVPGQPQHF
NA,TRBJ2-7,TRBV5-1,NA,TGCGCCAGCAGCCGGGAGGGACAGTCCTACGAGCAGTACTTC,CASSREGQSYEQYF
TRBD1,TRBJ1-5,TRBV10-3,NA,TGTGCCATCGGGCAGGGGGGCAATCAGCCCCAGCATTTT,CAIGQGGNQPQHF
NA,TRBJ2-7,TRBV4-1,NA,TGCGCCAGCAGCCTCAGACAGTTCTACGAGCAGTACTTC,CASSLRQFYEQYF
NA,TRBJ1-1,TRBV27,NA,TGTGCCAGCAGTCATGTTGGGGGCCCTATGAACACTGAAGCTTTCTTT,CASSHVGGPMNTEAFF
NA,TRBJ1-2,TRBV6-5,NA,TGTGCCAGCAGTTACTCGAACAGCGGCGGCTACACCTTC,CASSYSNSGGYTF
NA,TRBJ1-6,TRBV4-3,NA,TGCGCCAGCAGCCAGAACAGGGTGGGGTATAATTCACCCCTCCACTTT,CASSQNRVGYNSPLHF
TRBD2,TRBJ2-5,TRBV27,NA,TGTGCCAGCAGTCCAATGACAGCGGGGAAAGAGACCCAGTACTTC,CASSPMTAGKETQYF
NA,TRBJ1-2,TRBV6-5,NA,TGTGCCAGCAGTTACTCTCAGGTCAATCCTAACTATGGCTACACCTTC,CASSYSQVNPNYGYTF
TRBD1,TRBJ1-5,TRBV27,once,TGTGCCAGCAGTTCGACAGGGGTGAATCAGCCCCAGCATTTT,CASSSTGVNQPQHF
NA,TRBJ1-3,TRBV18,NA,TGTGCCAGCTCACCACCGGCTGGGAGACGGAACACCATATATTTT,CASSPPAGRRNTIYF
NA,TRBJ2-3,TRBV14,NA,TGTGCCAGCAGCCATGGTGATACGCAGTATTTT,CASSHGDTQYF
NA,TRBJ2-1,TRBV11-2,NA,TGTGCCAGCCCCCGACCGGGGGTCCACAATGAGCAGTTCTTC,CASPRPGVHNEQFF
NA,TRBJ1-1,TRBV6-5,NA,TGTGCCAGCAGTTACTCGATGAACACTGAAGCTTTCTTT,CASSYSMNTEAFF
TRBD1,TRBJ1-2,TRBV24-1,once,TGTGCCACCAGTGCCCGGGACAGGGGATTAGGCTATGGCTACACCTTC,CATSARDRGLGYGYTF
NA,TRBJ1-1,TRBV12-3/TRBV12-4,NA,TGTGCCAGCAGTTTATGGGAGAACACTGAAGCTTTCTTT,CASSLWENTEAFF
TRBD2,TRBJ2-5,TRBV5-8,NA,TGTGCCAGCAGCTTAAGCGGGGGGGTGATAGAGACCCAGTACTTC,CASSLSGGVIETQYF
NA,TRBJ1-6,TRBV6-5,NA,TGTGCCAGCAACCACGGGGTTGGATCACCCCTCCACTTT,CASNHGVGSPLHF
NA,TRBJ1-5,TRBV7-2,NA,TGTGCCAGCAGCTCCGGGCTGCTTTCCCAGCCCCAGCATTTT,CASSSGLLSQPQHF